This paragraph covers one T cell receptor beta chain sequence. Antigen unknown. The data derive from a study of PD-1 blockade in classical Hodgkin lymphoma. Findings and caveats of the study: There remain no defined causes for the repertoire differences, which possibly reflect disease activity or prior therapy.

Method: immunoSEQ multiplex PCR; TCRdb's copy keeps in-frame clones and lacks some. This sample has approximately 45,000 clones, with roughly 88% found just once. Trimming pared 0 bases from V and 2 bases from J, leaving 8 bases between. This CDR3 is built from 16 residues. Germline CDR1 KGHSH, CDR2 LQKENI. The time point is: newly diagnosed, previously untreated cHL patient sample. The source of this sequence is a human donor with classical Hodgkin lymphoma. Sequences were obtained from peripheral blood mononuclear cells (PBMCs). The chain is built from TRBV18 and TRBJ2-6; D ambiguous. The CDR3 is CASSPPVGTGANVLTF. The DNA for the CDR3 is TGTGCCAGCTCACCACCGGTAGGAACTGGGGCCAACGTCCTGACTTTC.